A single T cell receptor (beta chain) is shown here with its context. This record belongs to a study of blood T cell repertoires in COVID-19. Study details: Sites in the United States, Italy and Spain provided acute and convalescent COVID-19 samples. From T cells, B-cell-depleted T cells, or PBMCs came the material, which was cDNA or gDNA.

Study processing details: Estimated nucleated cell counts came from reference gene primer amplification. Some clones are missing from TCRdb's copy, which holds only in-frame ones; the method was immunoSEQ multiplex PCR. That table is the source of V, J and clone size, and D and trimming were worked out from the DNA. The data contain around 150,000 clones, approximately 84% of them seen just once; the ten biggest clones take up approximately 6.1%. CDR1 and CDR2 from the germline V gene are SGHTA and FQGNSA. This CDR3 is 16 amino acids long. Trimming left V 1 base short and J 5 bases short, with 16 bases between.

J is TRBJ2-3 and V is TRBV7-2, with D maybe TRBD2 (7 bases). The sequenced sample consisted of peripheral blood. This sequence was found in a human donor in a cohort sampled during active COVID-19. CDR3 amino acids: CASSLGRWGGRDTQYF. CDR3 nucleotide sequence: TGTGCCAGCAGCTTAGGGCGGTGGGGGGGCCGAGATACGCAGTATTTT.